What follows describes a single TCR beta chain. This specimen includes other DNA sequences encoding the same CDR3. CDR1 is SGHAT, CDR2 FQNNGV, per germline. The CDR3 loop spans 14 amino acids. Between the trimmed V and J ends, which lost 5 bases and 4 bases, there was a span of 14 bases. Samples were taken several times over chemoradiotherapy. Clones were sequenced by immunoSEQ multiplex PCR, and TCRdb holds only the in-frame ones, with some missing. The sample shows about 53,000 clones, 90% of them seen only once. The sample originates from a study of chemoradiotherapy in HPV16-positive cancers. V and J are TRBV11-2 and TRBJ2-5; no reliable D call. The specimen comprised blood, sampled from a patient who underwent chemoradiotherapy. This receptor was identified in a human donor with HPV-associated anogenital cancer. For the CDR3, the DNA is TGTGCCAGCAGCCTCGGACCCCTCGGAGAGACCCAGTACTTC. Translation: CASSLGPLGETQYF. The complete variable domain, with remaining parts taken from reference TRBV11-2 and TRBJ2-5, reads EAGVAQSPRYKIIEKRQSVAFWCNPISGHATLYWYQQILGQGPKLLIQFQNNGVVDDSQLPKDRFSAERLKGVDSTLKIQPAKLEDSAVYLCASSLGPLGETQYFGPGTRLLVL.